This paragraph covers one T cell receptor (beta chain) sequence. Base qualities are not provided; no much larger clone lies one nucleotide away. This specimen comes from a study of graft-versus-host responses after intestinal transplantation listed by TCRdb under 2021. A note on the overall study: The transplants that recipients received were multivisceral, liver-intestinal, or isolated intestinal. Donor T cell macrochimerism was defined as a peak of at least 4% donor T cells among recipient peripheral blood mononuclear cells. Rather than going through the commercial service, samples from a few later patients were sequenced in-house on an Illumina MiSeq and processed with MiXCR. After intestinal transplantation, graft-versus-host and host-versus-graft alloreactive T cell clones in the graft, circulation and bone marrow were tracked using bulk TCR-beta CDR3 sequencing. To identify alloreactive clones, pre-transplant mixed lymphocyte reaction products were sequenced and then compared with unstimulated pre-transplant donor and recipient T cells. Every recipient was given anti-thymocyte globulin induction, then maintenance tacrolimus and steroids for 3 to 4 years. Of the 20 to 25 intestinal transplant recipients enrolled in the cohort, one of whom was a retransplant, 3 patients without pretransplant specimens were excluded. Here is what the overall study found, with its caveats: The conclusions were limited by the relatively low number and heterogeneity of the intestinal transplant patients. GvH clones were detected in recipient bone marrow, and some appeared earlier in ileal mucosa or blood, consistent with an intestinal mucosal origin. High GvH to HvG T cell clonal ratios were observed in the allografts of patients with donor T cell macrochimerism. Peak levels of circulating GvH clones were associated with declines in HvG clones early after transplant.

In light of the paper, this sample's time point label describes: cells obtained before transplantation from donor or recipient. In the mixed lymphocyte reactions, approximately 200,000 CFSE-labeled pre-transplant responders were plated with approximately 200,000 irradiated violet-dye-labeled stimulators and cultured for six to seven days. Proliferating CD3+CD4+CFSE-low and CD3+CD8+CFSE-low responder cells were FACS-sorted on a BD Influx sorter after the mixed lymphocyte reaction. The library was made by the immunoSEQ multiplex PCR assay. For most patients, genomic DNA was isolated with the Qiagen DNeasy Blood and Tissue Kit and sent frozen to Adaptive Biotechnologies for TCR sequencing. For most patients, high-throughput TCR-beta CDR3 sequencing of genomic DNA was performed by Adaptive Biotechnologies. The paper's processing steps were these. Adaptive's ImmunoSEQ software was the source of the TCR sequencing data for 15 to 20 patients, while three other patients were processed with MiXCR and VDJtools. CD4 versus CD8 sorting errors were corrected by removing sequences found in both subsets at a frequency ratio below 5:1. CDR3 nucleotide sequences shared by donor and recipient were removed because the origin of these sequences could not be assigned. Alloreactive clones required at least 2-fold expansion over unstimulated cells and minimum CFSE-low frequency of 0.002% (template counts) or 0.001% (read counts). A clone was considered mappable if detected in the sequenced pre-transplant spleen, lymph node, or MLR CFSE-low populations of the donor or recipient. Cumulative frequency of alloreactive clones was calculated as a percentage of all sequences weighted by copy number. The table comes from immuneACCESS by way of TCRdb, which keeps in-frame sequences with V and J called. Part of the clones is missing from these tables; in studies checked, under half for an unresolved V gene and the rest for unknown reasons. V and J calls and clone size are copied from that table; D and trimming were computed from the DNA. For this sample the table gives about 13,000 clones, of which less than 40% were detected only once. The top ten constitute roughly 2.8% of the sample.

The TCR originated in a human patient who received an intestinal transplant. The sequencing here drew on alloreactive CD8+ T cells from a mixed lymphocyte reaction culture, taken before intestinal transplant. Read against the paper, the sample's cell subset or site label means: CFSE-low proliferating T cells sorted from roughly six-day pre-transplant mixed lymphocyte reaction (GvH or HvG direction).

The nucleotide sequence is TGTGCCAGCAGCCGACACAGGGGGCCGATAGGCTACACCTTC. This gives the protein CASSRHRGPIGYTF. Recombination joined TRBV7-6 with TRBJ1-2; 9 of the junction bases match TRBD1. From the cysteine up to the phenylalanine, the CDR3 has a length of 14 residues. CDR3 DNA is the only sequence kept; it has 42 bases, read in frame from the first base. V has 5 bases trimmed and J has 8 bases trimmed; junction bases matching no gene number 9. CDR1 is given as SGHVS and CDR2 as FNYEAQ, both from the germline V gene.